This T cell receptor beta chain was recovered during a study of blood T cell repertoires in COVID-19. Study details: The study drew acute and convalescent COVID-19 samples from the United States, Italy and Spain. Sample material is recorded as cDNA or gDNA derived from T cells, B-cell-depleted T cells, or PBMCs.

Under the authors' procedure: Reference gene primers were amplified, and this amplification served to estimate nucleated cell counts. Sequencing was performed with immunoSEQ multiplex PCR; in TCRdb, only in-frame clones are kept and a portion is missing. The D gene and trimming were derived from the DNA, and the V and J assignments and clone size from that table. In the table there are under 250,000 clones, about 90% of which are singletons. Trimming pared 1 base from V and 4 bases from J, leaving 13 bases between. CDR1 and CDR2 (germline): LGHDT, YNNKEL (reference sequence). This CDR3 contains 15 residues.

The TCR comes from an older man with acute or convalescent COVID-19. V and J are TRBV3-1 (or the pseudogene TRBV3-2) and TRBJ1-2, with D unclear. Sequenced material: peripheral blood. The CDR3 protein is CASSQGPGIGYGYTF. The CDR3 nucleotides are TGTGCCAGCAGCCAAGGCCCGGGTATAGGCTATGGCTACACCTTC.